Following are 14 T cell receptor beta chains from one sample sequenced in a study of T cells in Graves' hyperthyroidism and ophthalmopathy. Authors of the study amplified TCR beta CDR3 regions from RNA transcripts. HTBI primers were the set used in a first-round RT-PCR of the TCR CDR3. TCRdb re-called the multiplex PCR reads with MiXCR, one entry per CDR3 protein. The sample has hundreds of thousands of distinct CDR3 sequences, around 15% seen once; the top ten hold around 3.3%. Sample: blood. Source of these receptors: a woman between 35 and 50 years old with Graves' ophthalmopathy.

This chain joins TRBV4-1 and TRBJ2-3; unclear D gene. Trimming shortened V by 6 bases and J by 4 bases, and 14 bases separated the two germline ends. Germline assignment: CDR1 MGHRA and CDR2 YSYEKL. This CDR3 has 14 residues. Here the CDR3 reads CASRPTPRADTQYF. Written as DNA, the CDR3 is TGCGCCAGCAGACCCACCCCGAGAGCAGATACGCAGTATTTT.

This clonotype was found a few times. The V and J genes are TRBV19 and TRBJ2-5, with D possibly called TRBD1 or TRBD2 (5 bases each). There are 15 residues in the CDR3. From germline, CDR1 is LNHDA and CDR2 SQIVND (reference sequence). With 11 bases removed from V and 4 bases from J, the gap between germline ends came to 23 bases. CDR3 DNA: TGTGCCTCCACACCATCGGGGCTTTGGGGAGAGACCCAGTACTTC. This sequence encodes CASTPSGLWGETQYF.

This clonotype was detected only a few times. The V call is TRBV6-5, the J call TRBJ2-1; D is perhaps TRBD1 (6 bases). This CDR3 is 16 amino acids long. The germline V gene encodes CDR1 MNHEY and CDR2 SVGAGI. Trimming removed 2 bases at V and 2 bases at J, with 13 bases between. The CDR3 spells CASSYGGQRPYNEQFF. CDR3 coding DNA: TGTGCCAGCAGTTACGGGGGACAACGTCCCTACAATGAGCAGTTCTTC.

This chain links TRBV2 with TRBJ1-2, with 7 bases identical to TRBD1. V lost 6 bases to trimming and J lost 4 bases; unmatched junction nucleotides: 2. This CDR3 comprises 12 residues. CDR1 is SNHLY, CDR2 FYNNEI, per germline. CDR3 protein: CASRGQAYGYTF. DNA for the CDR3: TGTGCCAGCAGAGGACAGGCCTATGGCTACACCTTC. Drawing the rest from reference TRBV2 and TRBJ1-2, the complete variable domain is EPEVTQTPSHQVTQMGQEVILRCVPISNHLYFYWYRQILGQKVEFLVSFYNNEISEKSEIFDDQFSVERPDGSNFTLKIRSTKLEDSAMYFCASRGQAYGYTFGSGTRLTVV.

This sequence joins TRBV6-1 and TRBJ1-6, with 9 bases that match TRBD1. Per the germline V gene, CDR1 is MNHNS and CDR2 is SASEGT. There are 14 residues in the CDR3. V was clipped by 6 bases and J by 9 bases; unmatched bases: 6. The DNA of the CDR3 is TGTGCCAGCAGCCGGGACAGGGAAGCTTCACCCCTCCACTTT. Its protein is CASSRDREASPLHF.

V and J are TRBV7-9 and TRBJ2-2; 12 bases map to TRBD2. CDR3 length: 16 residues. The J segment lost 4 bases and the V segment lost 2 bases, leaving 2 bases of the junction unmatched. Germline V gives CDR1 SEHNR, CDR2 FQNEAQ (reference sequence). The CDR3 region has the DNA TGTGCCAGCAGCTTACGGACTAGCGGGATCACCGGGGAGCTGTTTTTT. This codes for CASSLRTSGITGELFF. Full variable domain (rest looked up from reference TRBV7-9 and TRBJ2-2): DTGVSQNPRHKITKRGQNVTFRCDPISEHNRLYWYRQTLGQGPEFLTYFQNEAQLEKSRLLSDRFSAERPKGSFSTLEIQRTEQGDSAMYLCASSLRTSGITGELFFGEGSRLTVL.

In its sample, this clonotype was seen many times. CDR3 nucleotides: TGTGCCAGCAGGTATCGGGCAACCTCGTACACTGAAGCTTTCTTT. As protein: CASRYRATSYTEAFF. This sequence joins TRBV6-2 or TRBV6-3 and TRBJ1-1; no definite D call. Germline-derived CDR1 and CDR2 are MNHEY and SVGEGT. This CDR3 contains 15 residues. Trimming removed 6 bases at V and 3 bases at J, with 17 bases between.

This clonotype has only a few counts. The chain carries TRBV9 and TRBJ2-3; 9 bases are a match to TRBD2. Germline V lookup: CDR1 SGDLS, CDR2 YYNGEE. V lost 0 bases and J lost 1; bases outside the gene matches: 3. The CDR3 sequence is 16 residues long. Here the CDR3 reads CASSVAASGGTDTQYF. In DNA, the CDR3 is TGTGCCAGCAGCGTAGCGGCTAGCGGGGGCACAGATACGCAGTATTTT. The whole variable domain, remainder taken from reference TRBV9 and TRBJ2-3, is DSGVTQTPKHLITATGQRVTLRCSPRSGDLSVYWYQQSLDQGLQFLIQYYNGEERAKGNILERFSAQQFPDLHSELNLSSLELGDSALYFCASSVAASGGTDTQYFGPGTRLTVL.

J is TRBJ2-5 and V is TRBV11-2, with D possibly matching TRBD2 (5 bases). The CDR3 has 14 amino acids. Germline-derived CDR1 and CDR2 are SGHAT and FQNNGV. Between the trimmed V and J ends, which lost 7 bases and 5 bases, there was a span of 17 bases. CDR3 protein: CASTLGGREETQYF. DNA of the CDR3: TGTGCCAGCACCCTTGGTGGTAGGGAGGAGACCCAGTACTTC.

As to this clonotype: One base away lies a much larger clone, so this may be a sequencing read error. V usage is TRBV6-1 and J usage is TRBJ2-1, with 11 bases lining up with TRBD2. This CDR3 is built from 16 residues. The V segment lost 2 bases and the J segment 6 bases; nucleotides outside the gene matches: 6. Looked up from germline, CDR1 is MNHNS and CDR2 is SASEGT. As DNA, the CDR3 is TGTGCCAGCAGTGAATGGAGACTAGCGGGGACCAATGAGCAGTTCTTC. As protein: CASSEWRLAGTNEQFF.

This clonotype occurred many times. The gene calls are TRBV27 and TRBJ1-6, with D tentatively TRBD1 (5 bases). CDR1 is MNHEY, CDR2 SMNVEV, per germline (reference sequence). Trimming took off 5 bases at V and 7 bases at J, with 12 bases between the two ends. This CDR3 comprises 14 residues. The CDR3 nucleotides are TGTGCCAGCAGTCTGCAGGGTGAGAATTCACCCCTCCACTTT. The encoded protein is CASSLQGENSPLHF.

This sequence joins TRBV7-2 and TRBJ2-5; TRBD2 matches at 8 bases. With V trimmed by 5 bases and J by 0 bases, 14 bases remained unmatched. Germline V gene sequence: CDR1 SGHTA, CDR2 FQGNSA. This CDR3 region has 18 residues. The DNA for the CDR3 is TGTGCCAGCAGCCCGGGACCCTCGGGGGGGACTAACCAAGAGACCCAGTACTTC. Translation: CASSPGPSGGTNQETQYF. Supplemented by reference TRBV7-2 and TRBJ2-5, the full variable domain reads GAGVSQSPSNKVTEKGKDVELRCDPISGHTALYWYRQSLGQGLEFLIYFQGNSAPDKSGLPSDRFSAERTGGSVSTLTIQRTQQEDSAVYLCASSPGPSGGTNQETQYFGPGTRLLVL.

J is TRBJ1-2 and V is TRBV6-5; D unclear. Germline-derived CDR1 and CDR2 are MNHEY and SVGAGI. This CDR3 has 15 amino acids. Trimming removed 0 bases at V and 4 bases at J, with 12 bases between. In nucleotides, the CDR3 is TGTGCCAGCAGTTACTCGGTGGGCAGCAGCTATGGCTACACCTTC. The encoded protein is CASSYSVGSSYGYTF.

This clonotype has ten or more counts. V gene TRBV2 combines with J gene TRBJ2-5; no firm D call. There are 12 residues in the CDR3. CDR1 SNHLY and CDR2 FYNNEI come from the germline V gene. V shed 6 bases and J shed 2 bases, with 7 bases lying between them. The DNA for the CDR3 is TGTGCCAGCAGAACCGCTCAAGAGACCCAGTACTTC. This encodes CASRTAQETQYF.